The sequence of this T cell receptor beta chain was determined in a study of blood T cell repertoires in COVID-19 (dated by TCRdb to about 2020). For the wider study: The collaborator samples originated in the United States, Italy and Spain and spanned the acute and convalescent phases of COVID-19. Subjects who had been exposed to COVID-19, were actively infected with it, or had recovered from it provided the deeply sampled blood TCRbeta repertoires that made up the dataset. The material from the prospective study consisted of cDNA or gDNA derived from T cells, B-cell-depleted T cells, or PBMCs. The samples were drawn from the first 160 participants of the ongoing ImmuneRACE study and from some 1,300 subjects provided by 6 global collaborators. Nearly every sample came with metadata listing a de-identified subject ID, COVID-19 status, age in years and sex. The repertoires were released in a freely available public database meant as a resource for research on the immune response to SARS-CoV-2. Where available, HLA class I and class II types were obtained from metadata supplied by the sample provider rather than from assay-based typing.

TCRbeta CDR3 regions were amplified from genomic DNA by means of the immunoSEQ Assay, a bias-controlled multiplex PCR. The study's processing was this. Nucleated cell counts per sample were estimated from amplification of reference gene primers within the assay. Sequence reads were collapsed and filtered to measure the absolute abundance of every unique TCRbeta CDR3 rearrangement. For each sample, productive Simpson clonality was calculated as the square root of Simpson's diversity index over productive rearrangements. TCRdb's version of the immuneACCESS table is confined to in-frame rearrangements and falls short of the full clone set. An unresolved V gene accounts for under half of the shortfall where checked; the remainder is of unknown origin. Clonal size and the V and J genes are those of that table, whereas D and trimming came from the DNA. The sample profile shows some 290,000 clones; more than 70% of them were found once. Around 10% of the sample goes to the ten largest clones.

Sequences KGHDR (CDR1) and SFDVKD (CDR2) are obtained from the germline V gene. The CDR3 sequence holds 16 residues, the cysteine and phenylalanine included. Only the CDR3 region is kept as DNA, spanning 48 bases read in frame from base 1. Clipping removes 5 bases from V and 4 bases from J, with 10 as the unmatched junction base count. One collaborating source in Seattle enrolled patients during active infection and followed them longitudinally through the course of disease. The collaborating institutions used their own protocols to collect whole blood in K2EDTA tubes. For TCRbeta analysis, collaborator samples were shipped as frozen whole blood, as isolated PBMCs, or as DNA extracted from either sample type. What the authors observed across the whole study: The amount of clinical and demographic metadata varied by source and participant and was provided uncurated.

With respect to this clone: The specificity of this receptor is unknown. No clone much larger than this one lies a single base away; base qualities are absent.

The sequence is built from TRBV24-1 and TRBJ2-3, with TRBD2 matching 8 junction bases. The specimen was peripheral blood. The sequence came from a woman aged 30 to 39 with COVID-19, enrolled during active disease. The CDR3 in this case is CATSVSSGSTPDTQYF. The nucleotide sequence reads as follows: TGTGCCACCAGTGTGAGCAGCGGGAGTACCCCAGATACGCAGTATTTT.